A single sample is the source of the 19 T cell receptor beta chains below, sequenced in a study of T cells in Graves' hyperthyroidism and ophthalmopathy. Researchers amplified the TCR beta CDR3 regions from RNA transcripts. The HTBI set primed first-round TCR CDR3 RT-PCR. TCRdb independently ran MiXCR on the multiplex PCR reads; one entry per CDR3 protein. This table holds about 640,000 distinct CDR3 sequences, less than 25% found once. Sequencing was done on a sample of blood. These receptor sequences come from a man aged 25 to 40 with Graves' ophthalmopathy.

The V call is TRBV5-1, the J call TRBJ2-5; TRBD2 aligns across 14 bases. CDR1 is SGHRS and CDR2 is YFSETQ in the germline V gene. Germline trimming cut 4 bases from V and 5 bases from J; bases unmatched to any gene: 7. This CDR3 contains 16 residues. CDR3 amino acids: CASSPGTSGSYETQYF. CDR3 DNA sequence: TGCGCCAGCAGCCCGGGGACTAGCGGGAGTTATGAGACCCAGTACTTC.

There are many counts of this clonotype. Its ends do not fully match the called genes, so a read error is possible. J is TRBJ2-3 and V is TRBV27; D not certain. Germline lookup yields CDR1 MNHEY and CDR2 SMNVEV (reference sequence). The CDR3 is made up of 13 amino acids. The chain's CDR3 is CASSLGRTDAQYF. For the CDR3, the DNA is TGTGCCAGCAGTTTGGGCCGCACAGATGCGCAGTATTTT.

This clonotype has ten or more counts. This chain connects TRBV11-2 to TRBJ2-7; D may be TRBD1 (5 bases). CDR3 length equals 15 residues. From germline, CDR1 is SGHAT and CDR2 FQNNGV. V was cut by 5 bases and J by 3 bases, with 17 bases left in between. The CDR3: CASSIDDSYLYEQYF. The CDR3 coding sequence is TGTGCCAGCAGCATCGACGACAGTTACCTCTACGAGCAGTACTTC.

In DNA, the CDR3 is TGTGCCAGCAGCCAAGTGGGACAGGGGAGCGCTGAAGCTTTCTTT. Protein: CASSQVGQGSAEAFF. J is TRBJ1-1 and V is TRBV3-1, with 10 bases matching TRBD1. The ends lost 1 base at V and 6 bases at J; junction bases unmatched: 5. CDR1 is LGHDT and CDR2 is YNNKEL in the germline V gene (reference sequence). The CDR3 contains 15 residues. Based on the CDR3 plus reference TRBV3-1 and TRBJ1-1, the full variable domain is DTAVSQTPKYLVTQMGNDKSIKCEQNLGHDTMYWYKQDSKKFLKIMFSYNNKELIINETVPNRFSPKSPDKAHLNLHINSLELGDSAVYFCASSQVGQGSAEAFFGQGTRLTVV.

This chain links TRBV7-6 with TRBJ1-1; D not certain. The V end was cut by 5 bases, the J end by 1 base, with 8 bases between. CDR3 length equals 13 residues. Per germline, CDR1 SGHVS and CDR2 FNYEAQ. The CDR3 sequence is CASSISENTEAFF. As DNA, the CDR3 is TGTGCCAGCAGCATTTCAGAGAACACTGAAGCTTTCTTT.

This clonotype has at least ten counts. The rearrangement joins TRBV27 to TRBJ1-1; a weak D match, TRBD1 (5 bases). The V end lost 6 bases, the J end lost 0 bases, and 14 bases lay between the germline ends. This CDR3 region has 15 residues. Germline-derived CDR1 and CDR2 are MNHEY and SMNVEV (reference sequence). CDR3 DNA: TGTGCCAGCAGAACATCCGGGACGGTGAACACTGAAGCTTTCTTT. It encodes CASRTSGTVNTEAFF.

The chain recombines TRBV19 with TRBJ1-3, with D perhaps matching TRBD1 (6 bases). Germline V gene data show CDR1 as LNHDA and CDR2 as SQIVND (reference sequence). Trimming pared 5 bases from V and 4 bases from J, leaving 15 bases between. The CDR3 length is 15 residues. The CDR3 region has the DNA TGTGCCAGTAGTCACCCAGGGGATAGCGGAAACACCATATATTTT. Amino acids: CASSHPGDSGNTIYF.

This clonotype has more than one count but fewer than ten. The V and J genes are TRBV19 and TRBJ1-6; D unclear. Trimming stripped 10 bases from V and 0 bases from J, with 13 bases between. CDR3 size: 15 residues. CDR1 and CDR2 from the germline V gene are LNHDA and SQIVND (reference sequence). The chain's CDR3 is CAMRSGSSYNSPLHF. CDR3 nucleotides: TGTGCCATGCGGTCTGGGAGCTCCTATAATTCACCCCTCCACTTT.

In this sample, this clonotype turned up a few times. This CDR3 is CASSLYPTSGQPQHF. The CDR3 DNA sequence: TGTGCCAGCAGTTTATACCCCACATCGGGACAGCCCCAGCATTTT. The rearrangement uses TRBV27 and TRBJ1-5; D ambiguous. This CDR3 spans 15 amino acids. Germline lookup yields CDR1 MNHEY and CDR2 SMNVEV (reference sequence). V was shortened by 1 base and J by 7 bases, with 14 bases between the two germline ends.

This clonotype was found once. The chain links TRBV5-1 to TRBJ2-1; D uncertain. Per the germline V gene, CDR1 is SGHRS and CDR2 is YFSETQ. The CDR3 extends over 14 amino acids. Trimming left V 1 base short and J 5 bases short, with 10 bases between. The CDR3 DNA follows: TGCGCCAGCAGCTTGAGCGTCTCGAACAATGAGCAGTTCTTC. Translating gives CASSLSVSNNEQFF.

This clonotype has a handful of counts. This chain joins TRBV28 and TRBJ2-1; D may be TRBD2 (5 bases). The V end lost 5 bases, the J end lost 1 base, and 18 bases lay between the germline ends. The CDR3 is 17 amino acids. Germline values: CDR1 MDHEN, CDR2 SYDVKM. CDR3 sequence: CASSHPKRSPSYNEQFF. In nucleotides, the CDR3 is TGTGCCAGCAGTCATCCGAAGCGGAGCCCTTCCTACAATGAGCAGTTCTTC.

This clonotype turned up a few times. The rearrangement joins TRBV20-1 to TRBJ2-5; D gene ambiguous. V lost 1 base to trimming and J lost 4 bases, with 13 bases between them. Germline values: CDR1 DFQATT, CDR2 SNEGSKA (reference sequence). The CDR3 has 14 amino acids. For the CDR3, the DNA is TGCAGTGCTAGAGTCCCAGCCGGCGGAGAGACCCAGTACTTC. As protein: CSARVPAGGETQYF.

This clonotype turned up a few times. The chain employs TRBV9 and TRBJ2-1; D is possibly TRBD1 (5 bases). Trimming removed 4 bases at V and 4 bases at J, with 9 bases between. Germline V gives CDR1 SGDLS, CDR2 YYNGEE. This CDR3 contains 13 residues. The DNA of the CDR3 is TGTGCCAGCAGCCCGACAGATTACAATGAGCAGTTCTTC. Protein product: CASSPTDYNEQFF.

This CDR3 reads CASSSSGTGTSYEQYF. DNA for the CDR3: TGTGCCAGTAGTAGCTCCGGGACAGGGACCTCCTACGAGCAGTACTTC. This chain uses TRBV19 with TRBJ2-7; the match to TRBD1 covers 9 bases. CDR3 size: 16 residues. Germline CDR1 is LNHDA and CDR2 is SQIVND (reference sequence). V shed 4 bases, J shed 0 bases, and the junction held 7 bases outside the gene matches.

The V gene is TRBV5-1, the J gene TRBJ2-3, with D unclear. Germline CDR1 is SGHRS and CDR2 is YFSETQ. V was clipped by 3 bases and J by 5 bases, with 13 bases between them. The CDR3 runs 14 residues. CDR3 DNA: TGCGCCAGCAGCTCGGATTGGCGGCTAGATACGCAGTATTTT. Protein: CASSSDWRLDTQYF.

V usage is TRBV19 and J usage is TRBJ2-4, with a tentative D call TRBD2 (6 bases). CDR3 length: 14 residues. The germline CDR1 and CDR2 sequences are LNHDA and SQIVND (reference sequence). Trimming took 7 bases from V and 2 from J, leaving 12 bases between them. CDR3 DNA sequence: TGTGCCAGTAATCGGGACTCTACCAAAAACATTCAGTACTTC. Translated: CASNRDSTKNIQYF.

This clonotype showed up many times. The chain carries TRBV30 and TRBJ2-1; 7 bases are a match to TRBD2. Germline CDR1 and CDR2: GTSNPN and SVGIG (reference sequence). The CDR3 is 13 amino acids. Losses at the gene ends were 4 bases for V and 6 bases for J; bases not matched to a gene: 6. Here the CDR3 DNA reads TGTGCCTGGATCCCAGCGGGGAGCAATGAGCAGTTCTTC. Its translation is CAWIPAGSNEQFF.

This clonotype was seen once. The junction differs from germline at one of its ends, possibly a read error. The V and J genes are TRBV20-1 and TRBJ2-2, with TRBD2 matching over 8 bases. The germline CDR1 and CDR2 sequences are DFQATT and SNEGSKA (reference sequence). The CDR3 covers 15 residues. The CDR3 loop reads CSASGTRKGTEELFF. CDR3 nucleotide sequence: TGCAGTGCTAGTGGGACTAGAAAGGGCACCGAGGAGCTGTTTTTT.

This chain links TRBV20-1 with TRBJ2-7; maybe TRBD2 (5 bases). CDR1 and CDR2 (germline): DFQATT, SNEGSKA (reference sequence). Trimming shortened V by 3 bases and J by 3 bases, and 18 bases separated the two germline ends. This CDR3 comprises 15 residues. CDR3 DNA sequence: TGCAGTGCTAGGGACCCGCCGTTCCGGGACTACGAGCAGTACTTC. Translated, it gives CSARDPPFRDYEQYF.